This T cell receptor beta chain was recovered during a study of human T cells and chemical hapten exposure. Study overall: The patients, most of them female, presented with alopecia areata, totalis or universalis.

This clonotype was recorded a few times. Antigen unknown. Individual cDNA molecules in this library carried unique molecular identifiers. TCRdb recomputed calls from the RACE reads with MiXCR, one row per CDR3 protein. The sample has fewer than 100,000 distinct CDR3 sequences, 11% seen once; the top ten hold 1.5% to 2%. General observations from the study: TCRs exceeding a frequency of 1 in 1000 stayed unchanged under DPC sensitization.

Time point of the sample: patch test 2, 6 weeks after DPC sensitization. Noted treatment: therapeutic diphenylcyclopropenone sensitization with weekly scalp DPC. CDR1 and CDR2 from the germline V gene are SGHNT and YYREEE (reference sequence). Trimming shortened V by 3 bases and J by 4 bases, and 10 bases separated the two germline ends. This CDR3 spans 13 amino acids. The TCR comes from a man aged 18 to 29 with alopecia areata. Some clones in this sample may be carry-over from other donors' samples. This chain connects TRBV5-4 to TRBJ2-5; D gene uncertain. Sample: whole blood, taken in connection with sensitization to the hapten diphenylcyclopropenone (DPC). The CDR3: CASSSDWGETQYF. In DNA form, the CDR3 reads TGTGCCAGCAGCTCCGACTGGGGAGAGACCCAGTACTTC.